One and the same sample provided the 5 T cell receptor beta chains below, sequenced in a study of blood T cells in healthy people across ages. Together with a sample-barcoded 5' primer, a J-beta primer mix was included in a second PCR lasting about 6 to 11 cycles. TCRdb redid the calling of the 5' RACE reads with MiXCR, one entry per CDR3 protein. This table has over 550,000 distinct CDR3 sequences, roughly 31% appearing once. Sequencing input: blood. The source of these receptors is a woman older than 75 in good health.

The sample holds a few counts of this clonotype. V usage is TRBV4-1 and J usage is TRBJ2-3; 10 bases align to TRBD2. Germline V gene lookup returns CDR1 MGHRA and CDR2 YSYEKL. V was pared by 3 bases and J by 2 bases, with 11 bases of the junction left unmatched. The CDR3 sequence is 18 residues long. For the CDR3, the DNA is TGCGCCAGCAGCCACGCGAGCGGGGGGGCCGGTTCCACAGATACGCAGTATTTT. This gives the protein CASSHASGGAGSTDTQYF.

This clonotype has at least ten counts. The V call is TRBV27, the J call TRBJ1-2, with TRBD1 matching over 9 bases. Germline lookup yields CDR1 MNHEY and CDR2 SMNVEV (reference sequence). V shed 3 bases, J shed 8 bases, and the junction held 7 bases outside the gene matches. This CDR3 contains 14 residues. The CDR3 here is CASSLDRGTWGYTF. Written as DNA, the CDR3 is TGTGCCAGCAGTTTGGACAGGGGAACTTGGGGCTACACCTTC.

Points on this clonotype: Being one base from a much bigger clone, this may be a read error. The genes are TRBV5-1 and TRBJ2-7; D not certain. Germline CDR1 is SGHRS and CDR2 is YFSETQ. The CDR3 loop spans 14 amino acids. The ends were cut back, 0 bases at V and 0 bases at J, with 7 bases in the middle. Here the CDR3 DNA reads TGCGCCAGCAGCTTGGTCCCTCCCTCCTACGAGCAGTACTTC. Translated: CASSLVPPSYEQYF. The full variable domain, completed using reference TRBV5-1 and TRBJ2-7, is KAGVTQTPRYLIKTRGQQVTLSCSPISGHRSVSWYQQTPGQGLQFLFEYFSETQRNKGNFPGRFSGRQFSNSRSEMNVSTLELGDSALYLCASSLVPPSYEQYFGPGTRLTVT.

This chain joins TRBV11-2 and TRBJ2-1; 10 bases agree with TRBD1. Germline CDR1 reads SGHAT; CDR2 reads FQNNGV. The CDR3 has 17 amino acids. V was clipped by 6 bases and J by 8 bases; unmatched bases: 16. CDR3 in DNA: TGTGCCAGCAGGGCCCCAGGCCTCCGGGACAGGGGCGATGAGCAGTTCTTC. It translates to CASRAPGLRDRGDEQFF.

Many counts were recorded for this clonotype. The rearrangement links TRBV7-3 to TRBJ2-1; 7 bases are a match to TRBD1. This CDR3 is 16 amino acids long. V gave up 5 bases and J gave up 0 bases; unmatched junction bases: 7. Germline V gene data show CDR1 as SGHTA and CDR2 as FQGTGA. CDR3 nucleotide sequence: TGTGCCAGCAGCCCTTGGACAGGTAGCTCCTACAATGAGCAGTTCTTC. Protein: CASSPWTGSSYNEQFF.